This TCR beta chain was sequenced during a study of beta chain features in type 1 diabetes. This clone was counted a few times. As yet, its antigen is unknown. Germline V CDR1 and CDR2: LGHNA, YNFKEQ. CDR3 length equals 15 residues. With 5 bases clipped from V and 8 bases from J, the junction kept 9 bases outside the gene matches. Findings and limits, study-wide: Insertion counts at VDJ junctions were lower in type 1 diabetes patients, who also showed more deletions there. Moderate but significant shortening of TCRB CDR3s was recorded in all four CD4+ subsets from Type 1 diabetes patients. Here, the possible influence of HLA type (on TCRB rearrangement) remained unresolved.

Expressed TCRB transcripts were sequenced because the entire RNA isolate underwent reverse transcription. TCRdb's table, derived via immunoSEQ multiplex PCR, lists solely in-frame clones and lacks some. The data hold hundreds of thousands of clones, with over 12% observed a single time. Sequencing was performed on naive CD4+ T cells from blood. The receptor was isolated from a man aged 18-30 years with type 1 diabetes. The rearrangement links TRBV4-2 to TRBJ1-6, with TRBD1 matching over 7 bases. CDR3: CASSSTGLRDSPLHF. The CDR3 nucleotides read TGTGCCAGCAGCTCGACAGGGCTTCGGGATTCACCCCTCCACTTT.